These T cell receptor beta chains were read from a single sample in a study of OX40 agonist ivuxolimab in advanced cancers. Sequencing was performed with immunoSEQ multiplex PCR; in TCRdb, only in-frame clones are kept and a portion is missing. The sample records tens of thousands of clones, roughly 87% being singletons. The sample was CD4+ or CD8+ T cells sorted from blood, taken in a trial of the OX40 agonist ivuxolimab. The receptors were gathered from an adult with an advanced solid tumor such as melanoma, head and neck, liver or kidney cancer. The conserved cysteine and the conserved F or W are not part of the CDR3 here.

v_gene: TRBV6-1; len: 12; CDR3aa: ASMRDREDTEAF
v_gene: TRBV5-6; len: 12; CDR3aa: ASSLYQLYNEQF
v_gene: TRBV29-1; len: 13; CDR3aa: SVAGTPGRSDTQY
v_gene: TRBV7-2; len: 14; CDR3aa: ASSLDWGVAKNIQY
v_gene: TRBV7-2; len: 13; CDR3aa: ASSLVFWGQETQY
v_gene: TRBV7-9; len: 12; CDR3aa: ASSLGSGAMEQF
v_gene: TRBV5-1; len: 13; CDR3aa: ASSGGTAANYGYT
v_gene: TRBV2; len: 13; CDR3aa: ASSDQGRIFVGYT
v_gene: TRBV2; len: 11; CDR3aa: ASRRRGGEKLF
v_gene: TRBV11-3; len: 11; CDR3aa: ASSWLTRGEQF
v_gene: TRBV6-1; len: 12; CDR3aa: ASGGRQSGNTIY
v_gene: TRBV7-2; len: 11; CDR3aa: ASSLIGYNEQF
v_gene: TRBV28; len: 14; CDR3aa: ASSLGAVGDNSPLH